One sample yielded the 7 T cell receptor beta chains listed below, sequenced in a study of T cells in Graves' hyperthyroidism and ophthalmopathy. RNA transcripts served as the template for amplifying TCR beta CDR3 regions. The TCR CDR3 first-round RT-PCR relied on the HTBI primer set. A single record per CDR3 protein comes from TCRdb applying MiXCR to the multiplex PCR reads. The table has approximately 590,000 distinct CDR3 sequences, more than 15% seen once; the top ten hold around 6.6%. Sequencing was done on a sample of blood. The receptors come from a woman in her 30s with Graves' hyperthyroidism.

In its sample, this clonotype was seen many times. This chain links TRBV27 with TRBJ1-5, with 9 bases aligning to TRBD1. There are 20 residues in the CDR3. Germline CDR1 is MNHEY and CDR2 is SMNVEV (reference sequence). Trimming took 10 bases from V and 6 from J; bases not matched to a gene: 28. CDR3 bases: TGTGCCATGTCGGCGGGACAGGGTTTCCTCCCGACAACGTGGTTTCAGCCCCAGCATTTT. Residues: CAMSAGQGFLPTTWFQPQHF.

This clonotype was found a few times. V usage is TRBV6-5 and J usage is TRBJ2-3; D possibly corresponds to TRBD1 (5 bases). The CDR3 length is 14 residues. The ends were cut back, 4 bases at V and 2 bases at J, with 10 bases in the middle. The germline V gene has CDR1 MNHEY and CDR2 SVGAGI. The CDR3 region is CASSSDRATDTQYF. CDR3 DNA: TGTGCCAGCAGTTCCGACAGAGCCACAGATACGCAGTATTTT.

A few counts support this clonotype. The chain couples TRBV10-3 to TRBJ1-1; D uncertain. Germline CDR1 ENHRY, CDR2 SYGVKD. V was cut by 0 bases and J by 2 bases, with 4 bases left in between. CDR3 size: 13 residues. In DNA, the CDR3 is TGTGCCATCAGTGAGTCGATTAACACTGAAGCTTTCTTT. This codes for CAISESINTEAFF.

In this sample, this clonotype turned up many times. This chain joins TRBV28 and TRBJ2-5; 10 positions agree with TRBD2. The CDR3 has 15 residues. Trimming at V came to 2 bases and at J to 4 bases, leaving 4 bases not matched to a gene. Germline V gene sequence: CDR1 MDHEN, CDR2 SYDVKM. The CDR3 sequence is CASSLPAGGRETQYF. For the CDR3, the DNA is TGTGCCAGCAGTTTACCAGCGGGAGGGCGAGAGACCCAGTACTTC.

Ten or more counts support this clonotype. V and J are TRBV7-2 and TRBJ1-2; D remains unclear. Germline V lookup: CDR1 SGHTA, CDR2 FQGNSA. V shed 5 bases and J shed 8 bases, with 12 bases lying between them. The CDR3 is 12 residues long. CDR3 protein: CASSPTGYGYTF. CDR3 nucleotides: TGTGCCAGCAGCCCGACGGGGTACGGCTACACCTTC.

This clonotype was counted many times. The rearrangement uses TRBV2 and TRBJ2-2; tentative D call: TRBD2 (6 bases). Germline V gene data show CDR1 as SNHLY and CDR2 as FYNNEI. The CDR3 is 15 amino acids. V shed 3 bases and J shed 5 bases, with 13 bases lying between them. The CDR3 DNA is TGTGCCAGCAGTGAGACTAGATGGAGGACCGGGGAGCTGTTTTTT. Translating gives CASSETRWRTGELFF.

In its sample, this clonotype was seen many times. This chain joins TRBV27 and TRBJ1-2; the match to TRBD1 covers 7 bases. Germline CDR1 is MNHEY and CDR2 is SMNVEV (reference sequence). The CDR3 has 14 amino acids. V gave up 5 bases and J gave up 8 bases; unmatched junction bases: 11. The CDR3 DNA reads TGTGCCAGCAGTCACCCTGACAGGGCCAGCGGCTACACCTTC. It is translated as CASSHPDRASGYTF.